A single sample gave rise to the 10 T cell receptor beta chains below, sequenced in a study of cytomegalovirus exposure and HLA in healthy donors listed by TCRdb under 2017. The library was produced with the immunoSEQ multiplex PCR assay. For the multiplex PCR, a mixture combining 60 forward primers for TCR Vbeta segments and 13 reverse primers for TCR Jbeta segments was used. TCRdb holds this immuneACCESS table with in-frame rearrangements only. Some clones are missing; in checked studies, unresolved V genes explain under half, and the rest has no known cause. This sample's table contains more than 90,000 clones. 3.5% to 4.5% of the sample is in the top ten clones. The sequenced sample consisted of PBMCs. These receptors all come from a man aged 25 to 45 in good health and CMV-seronegative.

The chain joins TRBV7-6 to TRBJ2-3; TRBD2 aligns across 9 bases. Trimming at V came to 5 bases and at J to 2 bases, leaving 8 bases not matched to a gene. The CDR3 runs to 16 residues. Germline V gives CDR1 SGHVS, CDR2 FNYEAQ. As DNA, the CDR3 is TGTGCCAGCAGCCGGAGACTAGCGGAGAACACAGATACGCAGTATTTT. Its translation is CASSRRLAENTDTQYF.

The chain is built from TRBV6-5 and TRBJ1-2; 8 bases map to TRBD1. V lost 8 bases, J lost 4 bases, and 12 bases stayed unmatched. The CDR3 is 15 residues long. Germline V CDR1 and CDR2: MNHEY, SVGAGI. CDR3 sequence: CASGDRPSPLYGYTF. In DNA, the CDR3 is TGTGCCAGCGGGGACAGGCCCTCTCCCCTCTATGGCTACACCTTC.

V gene TRBV5-4 combines with J gene TRBJ2-2; TRBD1 matches 9 bases. V lost 5 bases and J lost 7; bases outside the gene matches: 9. Looked up from germline, CDR1 is SGHNT and CDR2 is YYREEE (reference sequence). This CDR3 region has 15 residues. The CDR3 coding sequence is TGTGCCAGCAGGCCGACAGGGGGAGTGGGCGGGGAGCTGTTTTTT. It translates to CASRPTGGVGGELFF.

J is TRBJ1-2 and V is TRBV6-5; weak D call: TRBD1 (5 bases). V was cut by 7 bases and J by 0 bases, with 15 bases left in between. The CDR3 has 15 residues. Germline CDR1 reads MNHEY; CDR2 reads SVGAGI. The CDR3 here is CASNQRVGANYGYTF. Written as DNA, the CDR3 is TGTGCCAGCAACCAAAGGGTAGGGGCTAACTATGGCTACACCTTC.

The genes are TRBV30 and TRBJ1-2; D gene uncertain. The CDR3 is 13 amino acids. Germline-derived CDR1 and CDR2 are GTSNPN and SVGIG (reference sequence). V lost 2 bases, J lost 6 bases, and 13 bases lay in between. The DNA for the CDR3 is TGTGCCTGGAGTCCGACTGGAGCTAATGGCTACACCTTC. Protein product: CAWSPTGANGYTF.

The rearrangement links TRBV5-6 to TRBJ2-5; 9 nucleotides agree with TRBD1. The DNA end lines up better with TRBJ2-7; the J call may be wrong. CDR1 SGHDT and CDR2 YYEEEE come from the germline V gene. This CDR3 is built from 14 residues. CDR3 loop: CASSPRTGAYEQYF. The CDR3 nucleotides are TGTGCCAGCAGCCCAAGGACAGGGGCCTACGAGCAGTACTTC.

The chain recombines TRBV6-5 with TRBJ2-1; 10 bases map to TRBD2. The CDR3 loop spans 15 amino acids. V shed 8 bases and J 11 bases; nucleotides not matched to a gene: 15. Looked up from germline, CDR1 is MNHEY and CDR2 is SVGAGI. CDR3 coding DNA: TGTGCCAGCGGAAAACCCCGGACTAGCGGCTTGAAGCAGTTCTTC. It translates to CASGKPRTSGLKQFF.

This sequence joins TRBV19 and TRBJ2-7; D may be TRBD2 (7 bases). The CDR3 consists of 14 residues. Trimming took off 3 bases at V and 5 bases at J, with 14 bases between the two ends. Germline CDR1 is LNHDA and CDR2 is SQIVND (reference sequence). This CDR3 is CASSIGGAFHEQYF. The CDR3 nucleotides are TGTGCCAGTAGTATTGGGGGGGCCTTCCACGAGCAGTACTTC.

The chain is built from TRBV5-1 and TRBJ2-7, with TRBD1 identical over 9 bases. CDR1 SGHRS and CDR2 YFSETQ come from the germline V gene. This CDR3 contains 16 residues. The trim removed 3 bases at V and 0 bases at J, leaving 7 bases unmatched. CDR3: CASSYRPGQGSYEQYF. The CDR3 nucleotides are TGCGCCAGCAGCTATAGGCCGGGACAGGGCTCCTACGAGCAGTACTTC.

This chain joins TRBV6-5 and TRBJ2-7; maybe TRBD2 (7 bases). Trimming cost V 2 bases and J 2 bases, with 10 bases left between them. The CDR3 covers 14 residues. Germline-derived CDR1 and CDR2 are MNHEY and SVGAGI. As DNA, the CDR3 is TGTGCCAGCAGTTACGGGAGGGGGGCCTACGAGCAGTACTTC. Translating it yields CASSYGRGAYEQYF.